These 14 T cell receptor beta chains share one sample of origin, sequenced in a study of T cells after yellow fever vaccination. TCRdb called the 5' RACE reads again in MiXCR, with one record for every CDR3 protein. The sample records 170,000 or so distinct CDR3 sequences, approximately 6.2% being singletons. The specimen comprised CD4+ T cells sorted from PBMCs, sampled on the day of the first yellow fever vaccination. These receptors all come from a man between 18 and 35 years old who received the YFV17D yellow fever vaccine.

This clonotype was recorded at least ten times. This rearrangement joins TRBV4-2 to TRBJ2-3, with TRBD2 matching 9 bases. The V segment lost 4 bases and the J segment 1 base; nucleotides outside the gene matches: 9. This CDR3 contains 17 residues. The germline CDR1 and CDR2 sequences are LGHNA and YNFKEQ. Here the CDR3 reads CASSRVEAGGGTDTQYF. The CDR3 DNA follows: TGTGCCAGCAGCCGGGTTGAAGCGGGGGGTGGCACAGATACGCAGTATTTT.

Many counts were recorded for this clonotype. CDR3 protein: CASRVQGAGYNEQFF. The CDR3 DNA is TGTGCCAGCAGAGTTCAGGGGGCAGGCTACAATGAGCAGTTCTTC. The rearrangement joins TRBV6-2 or TRBV6-3 to TRBJ2-1, with TRBD1 matching over 8 bases. V lost 6 bases and J lost 3; bases outside the gene matches: 7. Germline values: CDR1 MNHEY, CDR2 SVGEGT. The CDR3 is 15 amino acids.

This clonotype was seen repeatedly, ten times or more. The chain has TRBV5-1 and TRBJ2-2; the D is unclear. V shed 2 bases and J shed 4 bases, with 12 bases lying between them. The CDR3 has 15 residues. Germline CDR1 SGHRS, CDR2 YFSETQ. The CDR3 coding sequence is TGCGCCAGCAGCTTTTTCTCTAGTAGCACCGGGGAGCTGTTTTTT. It encodes CASSFFSSSTGELFF.

This clonotype appeared a few times. J is TRBJ2-7 and V is TRBV7-2; TRBD1 might be the D (6 bases). Trimming took 6 bases from V and 0 from J, leaving 12 bases between them. Germline CDR1 and CDR2: SGHTA and FQGNSA. The CDR3 totals 14 residues. In nucleotides, the CDR3 is TGTGCCAGCAGGAGACAGGCGAGCTCCTACGAGCAGTACTTC. This sequence encodes CASRRQASSYEQYF.

Many counts were recorded for this clonotype. The chain couples TRBV7-2 to TRBJ1-6, with D maybe TRBD1 (5 bases). This CDR3 comprises 16 residues. Trimming shortened V by 5 bases and J by 3 bases, and 14 bases separated the two germline ends. Per germline, CDR1 SGHTA and CDR2 FQGNSA. CDR3 nucleotide sequence: TGTGCCAGCAGCCGCGGCGGGGCCTACTATAATTCACCCCTCCACTTT. This gives the protein CASSRGGAYYNSPLHF.

V is TRBV6-5 and J is TRBJ1-1; no definite D call. Trimming cost V 5 bases and J 3 bases, with 13 bases left between them. The CDR3 is made up of 14 amino acids. Germline values: CDR1 MNHEY, CDR2 SVGAGI. CDR3 in DNA: TGTGCCAGCAGTCTCCGGGTGAGTGACACTGAAGCTTTCTTT. Protein product: CASSLRVSDTEAFF.

The genes are TRBV20-1 and TRBJ2-7; 9 nucleotides line up with TRBD1. The trim removed 3 bases at V and 1 base at J, leaving 10 bases unmatched. CDR1 and CDR2 (germline): DFQATT, SNEGSKA (reference sequence). The CDR3 consists of 16 residues. The CDR3 region is CSASGVGTGRSYEQYF. In nucleotides, the CDR3 is TGCAGTGCTAGCGGGGTGGGGACAGGGAGGTCCTACGAGCAGTACTTC.

This clonotype was recorded at least ten times. The V call is TRBV2, the J call TRBJ1-6; 8 bases line up with TRBD1. J was trimmed by 4 bases and V by 4 bases; bases with no gene match: 3. Germline V gives CDR1 SNHLY, CDR2 FYNNEI. This CDR3 has 15 amino acids. As DNA, the CDR3 is TGTGCCAGCAGTGCCAGGGGGCCGTATAATTCACCCCTCCACTTT. Its protein product is CASSARGPYNSPLHF.

In this sample, this clonotype turned up many times. The genes are TRBV14 and TRBJ1-5; weak D call: TRBD1 (6 bases). The germline V gene encodes CDR1 SGHDN and CDR2 FVKESK. The CDR3 is 15 amino acids. Trimming took 0 bases from V and 8 from J, leaving 14 bases between them. The CDR3 DNA reads TGTGCCAGCAGCCAAGATCCCAGGGGATTTGAGCCCCAGCATTTT. This codes for CASSQDPRGFEPQHF.

The sample holds a few counts of this clonotype. The chain links TRBV7-6 to TRBJ1-2, with D possibly being TRBD1 (6 bases). The CDR3 has 14 residues. The germline V gene encodes CDR1 SGHVS and CDR2 FNYEAQ. V lost 1 base to trimming and J lost 8 bases, with 14 bases between them. The CDR3 sequence is CASSLVQGSTGYTF. The DNA for the CDR3 is TGTGCCAGCAGCTTAGTCCAGGGGTCGACGGGCTACACCTTC.

Many counts were recorded for this clonotype. The rearrangement uses TRBV27 and TRBJ1-1; D perhaps matches TRBD1 (5 bases). The ends were cut back, 2 bases at V and 7 bases at J, with 14 bases in the middle. The CDR3 extends over 14 amino acids. Per germline, CDR1 MNHEY and CDR2 SMNVEV (reference sequence). The CDR3 DNA sequence: TGTGCCAGCAGTTTACGGGGTCCCGGGGGTGAAGCTTTCTTT. Amino acid sequence: CASSLRGPGGEAFF.

The CDR3 here is CASLPGQGAYPYEQYF. DNA for the CDR3: TGCGCCAGTCTCCCGGGACAGGGGGCATATCCCTACGAGCAGTACTTC. This rearrangement joins TRBV5-1 to TRBJ2-7, with 12 bases lining up with TRBD1. The junction had 11 bases not matched to a gene; V was cut back by 8 bases and J by 2 bases. Germline CDR1 is SGHRS and CDR2 is YFSETQ. CDR3 length: 16 amino acids.

The rearrangement uses TRBV28 and TRBJ1-3; 7 nucleotides agree with TRBD1. Germline CDR1 and CDR2: MDHEN and SYDVKM. The V and J ends lost 6 bases and 3 bases, in that order; junction bases with no gene match: 17. This CDR3 has 18 amino acids. The CDR3 DNA sequence: TGTGCCAGCAGCCCCCCCCCGGCCCTACAGGGGCATGGAAACACCATATATTTT. As protein: CASSPPPALQGHGNTIYF.

At least ten counts were recorded for this clonotype. This chain links TRBV9 with TRBJ2-7; possibly TRBD1 for D (5 bases). CDR3 size: 14 residues. The germline V gene encodes CDR1 SGDLS and CDR2 YYNGEE. V was shortened by 0 bases and J by 5 bases, with 12 bases between the two germline ends. DNA of the CDR3: TGTGCCAGCAGCGTAGGGCAGGGTAACCACGAGCAGTACTTC. Its translation: CASSVGQGNHEQYF.